This T cell receptor (beta chain) was sequenced for a study of cytomegalovirus exposure and HLA in healthy donors. As for the study in general: Unique TCRs numbering about 85 million, obtained from HLA-typed donors, made up an early data release.

The CDR3 extends over 16 amino acids. Germline V CDR1 and CDR2: SGHRS, YFSETQ. Trimming removed 4 bases from V and 1 base from J; junction bases left unmatched: 10. Primers: 60 Vbeta forward and 13 Jbeta reverse. Repertoires were generated with immunoSEQ multiplex PCR, while TCRdb's copy carries only in-frame clones and drops some. The table includes under 200,000 clones, 75% to 85% detected once. The material sequenced was PBMCs. This sequence joins TRBV5-1 and TRBJ1-1, with TRBD1 identical over 7 bases. This sequence originates from a middle-aged man in good health and CMV-seropositive. The CDR3 sequence is CASSAPDRSSNTEAFF. CDR3 nucleotides: TGCGCCAGCAGCGCCCCGGACAGGTCTTCGAACACTGAAGCTTTCTTT.